Listed below are T cell receptor beta chains from one sample, sequenced in a study of blood T cell repertoires in COVID-19. Generated by immunoSEQ multiplex PCR, the TCRdb table keeps only in-frame clones and is missing some. Here the sample spans approximately 190,000 clones, about 80% being singletons. Sequenced material: PBMCs or T cells enriched from blood (not recorded which). The source is a middle-aged man who had recovered from COVID-19. CDR3s include the opening cysteine and the closing phenylalanine or tryptophan. A D gene is named only where the DNA matches it firmly. The size of a clone is reported for some rows only, either as once, few or many, or as a class for expanded clones.

>.|.|TRBV3-1/TRBV3-2|TRBJ1-1
TGTGCCAGCAGAGGCCGGACAGTTAATGAAGCTTTCTTT
CASRGRTVNEAFF
>.|TRBD2|TRBV7-2|TRBJ2-7
TGTGCCAGCAGGGATACTAGCGGGGTTCACGAGCAGTACTTC
CASRDTSGVHEQYF
>.|.|TRBV7-9|TRBJ1-1
TGTGCCAGCAGCCCCCTGGCGGGGGGCACTGAAGCTTTCTTT
CASSPLAGGTEAFF
>once|.|TRBV21-1|TRBJ2-5
TGTGCCAGCAGCACTCTCACAACAGGGTTGGGAGAGACCCAGTACTTC
CASSTLTTGLGETQYF
>.|TRBD1|TRBV5-1|TRBJ2-2
TGCGCCAGCAGCTCGTACCGACAGGGACCGAACACCGGGGAGCTGTTTTTT
CASSSYRQGPNTGELFF
>.|TRBD1|TRBV13|TRBJ1-1
TGTGCCAGCAGCTTTACAGGGGGAAACACTGAAGCTTTCTTT
CASSFTGGNTEAFF
>.|TRBD1|TRBV6-5|TRBJ1-2
TGTGCCAGCAGCACCGACAGGGATCGTGGCTACACCTTC
CASSTDRDRGYTF
>once|.|TRBV3-1/TRBV3-2|TRBJ1-1
TGTGCCAGCAGCCCGCAGGGTATCAGCACTGAAGCTTTCTTT
CASSPQGISTEAFF
>.|TRBD1|TRBV11-2|TRBJ1-1
TGTGCCAGCAGCCCTATAACAGGGGGTTCGAACACTGAAGCTTTCTTT
CASSPITGGSNTEAFF
>.|.|TRBV20-1|TRBJ1-2
TGCAGTGCTAAACAGGGCTATGGCTACACCTTC
CSAKQGYGYTF
>.|TRBD1|TRBV12-5|TRBJ1-2
TGTGCTAGTGGTTTGGTAATATGGGACAGGGACTATGGCTACACCTTC
CASGLVIWDRDYGYTF
>.|TRBD1|TRBV5-5|TRBJ1-2
TGTGCCAGCAGCTTGGGGGCGGGACAGACCTATGGCTACACCTTC
CASSLGAGQTYGYTF
>.|TRBD1|TRBV11-2|TRBJ2-7
TGTGCCAGCAGCTCTCAGGACAGGGGCAGCTACGAGCAGTACTTC
CASSSQDRGSYEQYF
>.|.|TRBV6-5|TRBJ1-2
TGTGCCAGCAAATTCCAGGGCGGCGGCTACACCTTC
CASKFQGGGYTF
>.|.|TRBV28|TRBJ1-2
TGTGCCAGCAGTACCGACATTGAAGATCACTATGGCTACACCTTC
CASSTDIEDHYGYTF
>once|TRBD1|TRBV7-9|TRBJ1-2
TGTGCCAGCAGCTGGGGGACAGGGGTTGGCTACACCTTC
CASSWGTGVGYTF
>.|.|TRBV4-3|TRBJ1-2
TGCGCCAGCAGCCAAGAACAGGGTGTCGCCTATGGCTACACCTTC
CASSQEQGVAYGYTF
>.|.|TRBV7-9|TRBJ1-2
TGTGCCAGCAACCGCGGGGGAGGGGACTATGGCTACACCTTC
CASNRGGGDYGYTF
>.|TRBD1|TRBV2|TRBJ1-5
TGTGCCAGCAGCGCCGGGACAGACAATCAGCCCCAGCATTTT
CASSAGTDNQPQHF
>once|.|TRBV4-1|TRBJ1-2
TGCGCCAGCAGCCGGGACACGTATGGCTACACCTTC
CASSRDTYGYTF
>.|TRBD1|TRBV30|TRBJ1-2
TGTGCCTGGATCTTCCGCCGGACAGGGGGCGATGGCTACACCTTC
CAWIFRRTGGDGYTF
>.|.|TRBV6-5|TRBJ1-1
TGTGCCAGCAGTTACGACAGGAGAAACACTGAAGCTTTCTTT
CASSYDRRNTEAFF
>.|.|TRBV5-1|TRBJ1-2
TGCGCCAGCAGCCTGGGACGGACTCTTCCGGCCTACTATGGCTACACCTTC
CASSLGRTLPAYYGYTF
>.|.|TRBV23-1|TRBJ2-3
TGCGCCAGCAGTCAATTAACTGTTACTTGCACAGATACGCAGTATTTT
CASSQLTVTCTDTQYF
>once|.|TRBV11-2|TRBJ1-2
TGTGCCAGCAGCCCGCACGGGGCGGGGGCCGAGAGCTATGGCTACACCTTC
CASSPHGAGAESYGYTF
>.|.|TRBV5-1|TRBJ1-5
TGCGCCAGCAGCTTGGGGGACACTCGTAGCAATCAGCCCCAGCATTTT
CASSLGDTRSNQPQHF
>.|.|TRBV27|TRBJ1-1
TGTGCCAGCAGTTTCTCAGGGGTAAACACTGAAGCTTTCTTT
CASSFSGVNTEAFF
>.|.|TRBV3-1/TRBV3-2|TRBJ1-6
TGTGCCAGCAGCCACAGGGGTGGAAATTCACCCCTCCACTTT
CASSHRGGNSPLHF
>.|TRBD2|TRBV3-1/TRBV3-2|TRBJ2-7
TGTGCCAGCAGCCAAGGGTCCGGGGGGAAATACGAGCAGTACTTC
CASSQGSGGKYEQYF
>.|TRBD2|TRBV6-5|TRBJ2-7
TGTGCCAGCAGACCGATTACGGGGGGGGGATACGAGCAGTACTTC
CASRPITGGGYEQYF
>once|TRBD2|TRBV25-1|TRBJ2-3
TGTGCCAGCACTACGGCTAGCGGGACAGATACGCAGTATTTT
CASTTASGTDTQYF
>.|TRBD1|TRBV6-5|TRBJ1-2
TGTGCCAGCAGCCTGACCTCAGGGGGTTTCTATGGCTACACCTTC
CASSLTSGGFYGYTF
>.|.|TRBV19|TRBJ1-5
TGTGCCAGTAGTATGACATTTACTCAGCCCCAGCATTTT
CASSMTFTQPQHF
>.|TRBD2|TRBV9|TRBJ2-1
TGTGCCAGCAGCGAGAGCGGGACCTCCTACAATGAGCAGTTCTTC
CASSESGTSYNEQFF
>.|TRBD1|TRBV5-1|TRBJ1-2
TGCGCCAGCAGCTTGGACGGACAGGGGATAGATGGCTACACCTTC
CASSLDGQGIDGYTF
>.|.|TRBV25-1|TRBJ2-2
TGTGCCAGCGGAAGGGAGGTCACCGGGGAGCTGTTTTTT
CASGREVTGELFF
>.|TRBD1|TRBV5-6|TRBJ1-6
TGTGCCAGCAGCTTTCTGGGACAGGGTAATTCACCCCTCCACTTT
CASSFLGQGNSPLHF
>.|.|TRBV6-2/TRBV6-3|TRBJ1-1
TGTGCCAGCAGTTATCGACTCCGGAACACTGAAGCTTTCTTT
CASSYRLRNTEAFF
>.|TRBD1|TRBV10-3|TRBJ1-2
TGTGCCATCAGTGCCAGGGGGCTGGGGGGCTACACCTTC
CAISARGLGGYTF
>.|TRBD2|TRBV24-1|TRBJ2-7
TGTGCCACCAGTGGAAGCGGGAGCTCCTACGAGCAGTACTTC
CATSGSGSSYEQYF
>.|TRBD2|TRBV10-3|TRBJ2-3
TGTGCCATCAAGGCGGGGGTCACAGATACGCAGTATTTT
CAIKAGVTDTQYF
>few|.|TRBV28|TRBJ1-4
TGTGCCAGCAGCCCTGGACGGGGTGAAAAACTGTTTTTT
CASSPGRGEKLFF
>.|TRBD1|TRBV4-1|TRBJ1-2
TGCGCCAGCAGCCAAGTCCTAACGAAACAGGGGGTGAGAGGCTACACCTTC
CASSQVLTKQGVRGYTF
>.|TRBD2|TRBV2|TRBJ2-5
TGTGCCAGCAGCGGGTTAGCGGGGATCTGGGAGACCCAGTACTTC
CASSGLAGIWETQYF
>.|TRBD2|TRBV27|TRBJ2-7
TGTGCCAGCAGTTTTCGGAGACTAGCGGGGGGGCTAGTCTACGAGCAGTACTTC
CASSFRRLAGGLVYEQYF
>.|TRBD1|TRBV4-1|TRBJ1-1
TGCGCCAGCAGCTTTCGACAGGGTGGGAACACTGAAGCTTTCTTT
CASSFRQGGNTEAFF
>.|.|TRBV3-1/TRBV3-2|TRBJ2-4
TGTGCCAGCGGGGGACTCCACTCCAGTCAGTACTTC
CASGGLHSSQYF
>.|TRBD2|TRBV5-6|TRBJ2-7
TGTGCCAGCAGCCCGGGACTAGCGGGGGCCTACGAGCAGTACTTC
CASSPGLAGAYEQYF
>.|TRBD1|TRBV5-8|TRBJ1-2
TGTGCCAGCAGCGCGACAGGGTTTCCGGGCTACACCTTC
CASSATGFPGYTF
>.|TRBD1|TRBV5-4|TRBJ1-1
TGTGCCAGCAGCTTCGAACAGGGGGCAGGGTTGAACACTGAAGCTTTCTTT
CASSFEQGAGLNTEAFF
>.|TRBD1|TRBV7-2|TRBJ2-6
TGTGCCAGCAGCTCGACAGGGACCGGGTCTGGGGCCAACGTCCTGACTTTC
CASSSTGTGSGANVLTF
>once|TRBD1|TRBV7-2|TRBJ2-7
TGTGCCAGCAGCTTAGGACAGGGGCCTTCCTACGAGCAGTACTTC
CASSLGQGPSYEQYF
>.|.|TRBV24-1|TRBJ1-5
TGTGCCACCCCTGGGGGCGTAATGTCAACGCAGCCCCAGCATTTT
CATPGGVMSTQPQHF
>.|.|TRBV3-1/TRBV3-2|TRBJ1-3
TGTGCCAGCAGCCAAGAACTCGTGACAGTTGAGAACACCATATATTTT
CASSQELVTVENTIYF